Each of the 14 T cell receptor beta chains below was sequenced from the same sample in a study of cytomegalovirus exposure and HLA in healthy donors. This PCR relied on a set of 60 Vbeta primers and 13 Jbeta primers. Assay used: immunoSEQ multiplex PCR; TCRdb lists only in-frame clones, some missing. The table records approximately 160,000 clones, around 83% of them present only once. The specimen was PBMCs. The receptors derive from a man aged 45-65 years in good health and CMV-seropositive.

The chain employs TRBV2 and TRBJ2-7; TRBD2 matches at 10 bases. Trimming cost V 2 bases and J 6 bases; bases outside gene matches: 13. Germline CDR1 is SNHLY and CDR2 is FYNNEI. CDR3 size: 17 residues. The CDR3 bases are TGTGCCAGCAGTGAAAATAGAGCGGGAGGGCGGGCTGGCGAGCAGTACTTC. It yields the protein CASSENRAGGRAGEQYF.

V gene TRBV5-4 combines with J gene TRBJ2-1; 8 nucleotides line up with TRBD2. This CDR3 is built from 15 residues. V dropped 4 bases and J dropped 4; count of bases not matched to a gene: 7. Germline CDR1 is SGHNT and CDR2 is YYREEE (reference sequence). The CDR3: CASSQTSGEYNEQFF. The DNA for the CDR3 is TGTGCCAGCAGCCAAACTAGCGGCGAATACAATGAGCAGTTCTTC.

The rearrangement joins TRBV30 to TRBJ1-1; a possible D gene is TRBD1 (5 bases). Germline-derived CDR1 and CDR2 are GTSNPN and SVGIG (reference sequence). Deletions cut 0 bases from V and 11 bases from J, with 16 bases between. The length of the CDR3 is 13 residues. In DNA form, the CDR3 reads TGTGCCTGGAGTGTACGTCGGGGGATGAGCGCTTTCTTT. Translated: CAWSVRRGMSAFF.

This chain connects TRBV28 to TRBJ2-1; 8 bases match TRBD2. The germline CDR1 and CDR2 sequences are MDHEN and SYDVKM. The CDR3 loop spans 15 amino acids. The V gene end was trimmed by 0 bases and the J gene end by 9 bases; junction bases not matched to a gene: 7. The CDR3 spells CASSLWSGSLAEQFF. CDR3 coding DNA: TGTGCCAGCAGTTTATGGAGCGGGAGTCTCGCTGAGCAGTTCTTC.

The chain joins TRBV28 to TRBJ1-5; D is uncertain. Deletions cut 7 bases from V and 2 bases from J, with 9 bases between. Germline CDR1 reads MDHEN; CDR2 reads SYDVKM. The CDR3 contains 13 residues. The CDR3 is CASKVSGNQPQHF. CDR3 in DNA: TGTGCCAGCAAGGTTAGCGGCAATCAGCCCCAGCATTTT.

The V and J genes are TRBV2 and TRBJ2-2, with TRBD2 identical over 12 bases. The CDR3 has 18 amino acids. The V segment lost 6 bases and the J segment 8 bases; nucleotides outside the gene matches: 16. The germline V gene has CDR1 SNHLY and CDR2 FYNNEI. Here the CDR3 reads CASRPNFLLAGGLGELFF. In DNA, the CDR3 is TGTGCCAGCAGGCCAAACTTCCTACTAGCGGGAGGATTAGGGGAGCTGTTTTTT.

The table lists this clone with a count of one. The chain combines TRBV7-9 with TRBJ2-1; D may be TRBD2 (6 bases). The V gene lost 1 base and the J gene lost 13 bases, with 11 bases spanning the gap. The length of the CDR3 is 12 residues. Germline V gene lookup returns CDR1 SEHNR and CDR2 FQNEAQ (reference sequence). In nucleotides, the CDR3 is TGTGCCAGCAGCTTAGGATTTGGACTACAGTTCTTC. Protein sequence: CASSLGFGLQFF. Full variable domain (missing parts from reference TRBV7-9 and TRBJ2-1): DTGVSQNPRHKITKRGQNVTFRCDPISEHNRLYWYRQTLGQGPEFLTYFQNEAQLEKSRLLSDRFSAERPKGSFSTLEIQRTEQGDSAMYLCASSLGFGLQFFGPGTRLTVL.

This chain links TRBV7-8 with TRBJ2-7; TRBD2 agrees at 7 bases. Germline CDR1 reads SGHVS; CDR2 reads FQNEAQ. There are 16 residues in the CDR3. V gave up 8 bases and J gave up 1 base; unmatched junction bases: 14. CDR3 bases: TGTGCCAGCGTTAGGGAGGGGCGGGTGGGGTCCTACGAGCAGTACTTC. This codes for CASVREGRVGSYEQYF.

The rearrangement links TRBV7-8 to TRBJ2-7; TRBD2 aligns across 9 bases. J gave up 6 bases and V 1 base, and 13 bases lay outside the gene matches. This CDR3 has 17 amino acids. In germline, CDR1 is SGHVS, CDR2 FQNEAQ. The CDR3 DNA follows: TGTGCCAGCAGCTTAGTGGTTTTAGCGGGAGTCATAGGCGAGCAGTACTTC. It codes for CASSLVVLAGVIGEQYF.

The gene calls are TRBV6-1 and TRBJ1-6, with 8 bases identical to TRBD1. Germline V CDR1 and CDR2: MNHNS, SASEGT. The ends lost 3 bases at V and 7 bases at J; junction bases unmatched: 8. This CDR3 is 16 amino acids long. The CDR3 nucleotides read TGTGCCAGCAGTGACCTAGGACAGGGTGAGAATTCACCCCTCCACTTT. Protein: CASSDLGQGENSPLHF.

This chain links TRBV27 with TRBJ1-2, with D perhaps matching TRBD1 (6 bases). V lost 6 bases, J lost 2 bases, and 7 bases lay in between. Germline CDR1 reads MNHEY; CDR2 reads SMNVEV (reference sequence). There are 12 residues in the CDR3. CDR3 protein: CASRGQNYGYTF. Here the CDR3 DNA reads TGTGCCAGCAGAGGACAGAACTATGGCTACACCTTC.

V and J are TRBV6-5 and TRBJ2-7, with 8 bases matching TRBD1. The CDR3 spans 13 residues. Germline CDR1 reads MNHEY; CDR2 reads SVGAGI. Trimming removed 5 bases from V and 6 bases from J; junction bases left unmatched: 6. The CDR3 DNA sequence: TGTGCCAGCAGTCTCACAGGGGGGCGCGAGCAGTACTTC. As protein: CASSLTGGREQYF.

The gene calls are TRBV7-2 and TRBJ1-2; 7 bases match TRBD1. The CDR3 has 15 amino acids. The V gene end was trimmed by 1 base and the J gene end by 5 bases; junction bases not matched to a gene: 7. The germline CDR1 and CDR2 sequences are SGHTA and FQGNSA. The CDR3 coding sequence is TGTGCCAGCAGCTTAGGGACAGGATCACGGTATGGCTACACCTTC. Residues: CASSLGTGSRYGYTF.

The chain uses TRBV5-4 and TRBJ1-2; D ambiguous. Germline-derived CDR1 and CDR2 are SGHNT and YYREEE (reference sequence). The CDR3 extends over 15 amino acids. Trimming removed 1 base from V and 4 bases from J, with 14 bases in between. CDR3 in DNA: TGTGCCAGCAGCTTGTCGGGGAATAAGCGCTATGGCTACACCTTC. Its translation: CASSLSGNKRYGYTF.